The next 24 T cell receptor beta chains were all read from a single sample in a study of blood T cell repertoires in COVID-19. Libraries were prepared by immunoSEQ multiplex PCR; TCRdb keeps only in-frame clonotypes and omits some of them. The table has fewer than 120,000 clones, 70% to 90% seen once; the top ten hold around 5.1%. Material: peripheral blood. These receptors were obtained from a human donor in a cohort sampled during active COVID-19.

The chain combines TRBV20-1 with TRBJ2-7, with a tentative D call TRBD1 (6 bases). The CDR3 contains 11 residues. The ends were cut back, 4 bases at V and 3 bases at J, with 7 bases in the middle. Germline values: CDR1 DFQATT, CDR2 SNEGSKA (reference sequence). CDR3 nucleotide sequence: TGCAGTGCTATCAGGGGCTACGAGCAGTACTTC. This gives the protein CSAIRGYEQYF.

The rearrangement joins TRBV5-5 to TRBJ1-3, with 7 bases identical to TRBD1. Trimming cost V 4 bases and J 1 base; bases outside gene matches: 5. The CDR3 totals 15 residues. Germline V gives CDR1 SGHKS, CDR2 YYEKEE (reference sequence). The DNA for the CDR3 is TGTGCCAGCAGCGCACGACAGGGATCTGGAAACACCATATATTTT. It specifies CASSARQGSGNTIYF.

V usage is TRBV15 and J usage is TRBJ1-2; D possibly corresponds to TRBD1 (6 bases). From germline, CDR1 is LNHNV and CDR2 YYDKDF (reference sequence). Trimming shortened V by 0 bases and J by 2 bases, and 16 bases separated the two germline ends. The CDR3 has 17 amino acids. CDR3 sequence: CATSRDSVGGLNYGYTF. CDR3 coding DNA: TGTGCCACCAGCAGAGATAGCGTGGGGGGGCTCAACTATGGCTACACCTTC.

This clone appeared once. This chain uses TRBV4-2 with TRBJ2-3, with 7 bases lining up with TRBD2. With 1 base clipped from V and 7 bases from J, the junction kept 11 bases outside the gene matches. CDR3 length: 16 residues. Germline V gene data show CDR1 as LGHNA and CDR2 as YNFKEQ. CDR3 DNA: TGTGCCAGCAGCCAAGGTCCGGGAGAGAGCGGGAATACGCAGTATTTT. Its translation: CASSQGPGESGNTQYF.

The chain recombines TRBV3-1 (or the pseudogene TRBV3-2) with TRBJ1-2; 8 bases align to TRBD1. The length of the CDR3 is 15 residues. V dropped 1 base and J dropped 6; count of bases not matched to a gene: 7. CDR1 and CDR2 (germline): LGHDT, YNNKEL (reference sequence). This CDR3 reads CASSQADRVGNGYTF. CDR3 in DNA: TGTGCCAGCAGCCAAGCGGACAGGGTTGGGAATGGCTACACCTTC.

The chain combines TRBV15 with TRBJ2-1, with 9 bases matching TRBD2. CDR1 is LNHNV and CDR2 is YYDKDF in the germline V gene (reference sequence). J gave up 4 bases and V 3 bases, and 4 bases lay outside the gene matches. The CDR3 is 15 residues long. This CDR3 reads CATSSSSGVYNEQFF. The CDR3 DNA reads TGTGCCACCAGCAGCTCTAGCGGGGTATACAATGAGCAGTTCTTC.

V and J are TRBV30 and TRBJ1-6; TRBD1 matches at 7 bases. The CDR3 runs to 13 residues. The germline V gene encodes CDR1 GTSNPN and CDR2 SVGIG (reference sequence). V was pared by 5 bases and J by 7 bases, with 5 bases of the junction left unmatched. The CDR3 bases are TGTGCCTGGGCCGGGACAGAGAATTCACCCCTCCACTTT. Protein: CAWAGTENSPLHF.

J is TRBJ1-5 and V is TRBV4-1, with TRBD1 as a possible D gene (5 bases). Per the germline V gene, CDR1 is MGHRA and CDR2 is YSYEKL. The CDR3 is made up of 16 amino acids. Trimming stripped 1 base from V and 2 bases from J, with 12 bases between. CDR3 in DNA: TGCGCCAGCAGCCAAGTGGGGGGTCCAGGCAATCAGCCCCAGCATTTT. Residues: CASSQVGGPGNQPQHF.

The chain couples TRBV30 to TRBJ1-6; maybe TRBD1 (5 bases). The CDR3 sequence is 16 residues long. The V and J ends lost 4 bases and 2 bases respectively, with 15 bases between them. From germline, CDR1 is GTSNPN and CDR2 SVGIG (reference sequence). CDR3 residues: CAWTLSGGTYNSPLHF. CDR3 in DNA: TGTGCCTGGACCCTATCCGGGGGGACCTATAATTCACCCCTCCACTTT. Full variable domain (remainder filled in from reference TRBV30 and TRBJ1-6): SQTIHQWPATLVQPVGSPLSLECTVEGTSNPNLYWYRQAAGRGLQLLFYSVGIGQISSEVPQNLSASRPQDRQFILSSKKLLLSDSGFYLCAWTLSGGTYNSPLHFGNGTRLTVT.

The rearrangement links TRBV12-5 to TRBJ2-1, with TRBD2 matching over 14 bases. Per the germline V gene, CDR1 is LGHNT and CDR2 is FRNRAP. V shed 3 bases and J 10 bases; nucleotides not matched to a gene: 5. The CDR3 is made up of 15 amino acids. DNA of the CDR3: TGTGCTAGTGGTTTAGAGGGACTAGCGGGAGAAGAGCAGTTCTTC. Protein: CASGLEGLAGEEQFF.

The table lists this clone with a count of one. V and J are TRBV30 and TRBJ1-1; D may be TRBD1 (5 bases). The CDR3 has 12 residues. V lost 5 bases, J lost 3 bases, and 10 bases lay in between. Per germline, CDR1 GTSNPN and CDR2 SVGIG (reference sequence). CDR3 sequence: CAWAPGDTEAFF. The CDR3 DNA sequence: TGTGCCTGGGCCCCGGGGGACACTGAAGCTTTCTTT.

V usage is TRBV27 and J usage is TRBJ1-1, with D tentatively TRBD1 (5 bases). CDR3 length: 15 amino acids. CDR1 is MNHEY and CDR2 is SMNVEV in the germline V gene (reference sequence). Trimming shortened V by 6 bases and J by 1 base, and 15 bases separated the two germline ends. As DNA, the CDR3 is TGTGCCAGCAGCCCCTCTGCTGGGGCGAACACTGAAGCTTTCTTT. It specifies CASSPSAGANTEAFF.

The genes are TRBV7-6 and TRBJ1-4; D not resolved. The CDR3 runs 15 residues. V gave up 3 bases and J gave up 5 bases, with 13 bases separating them. Per the germline V gene, CDR1 is SGHVS and CDR2 is FNYEAQ. CDR3 sequence (DNA): TGTGCCAGCAGCTTTATAGGAGGCGTAAATGAAAAACTGTTTTTT. It encodes CASSFIGGVNEKLFF.

The gene calls are TRBV7-8 and TRBJ2-2, with D perhaps TRBD1 (6 bases). There are 17 residues in the CDR3. Per the germline V gene, CDR1 is SGHVS and CDR2 is FQNEAQ. V shed 2 bases and J shed 2 bases, with 15 bases lying between them. The CDR3 DNA is TGTGCCAGCAGCTTACGATGGGGGACACACAACACCGGGGAGCTGTTTTTT. Amino acid sequence: CASSLRWGTHNTGELFF.

This CDR3 reads CASGPGQGFNEQFF. The DNA of the CDR3 is TGCGCCAGCGGACCGGGACAGGGGTTCAATGAGCAGTTCTTC. The rearrangement joins TRBV10-1 to TRBJ2-1; 10 bases line up with TRBD1. Germline V CDR1 and CDR2: WNHNN, SYGVQD (reference sequence). Germline trimming cut 8 bases from V and 6 bases from J; bases unmatched to any gene: 7. The CDR3 totals 14 residues.

This chain joins TRBV18 and TRBJ2-7; D may be TRBD1 (5 bases). Germline loops: CDR1 KGHSH, CDR2 LQKENI. V shed 0 bases and J shed 4 bases, with 13 bases lying between them. The CDR3 covers 15 residues. DNA for the CDR3: TGTGCCAGCTCACCACCGGTGAGTGCAGGGTACGAGCAGTACTTC. Amino acids: CASSPPVSAGYEQYF.

This rearrangement joins TRBV27 to TRBJ1-2, with D maybe TRBD1 (6 bases). The CDR3 has 14 amino acids. Germline V gene lookup returns CDR1 MNHEY and CDR2 SMNVEV (reference sequence). V was cut by 6 bases and J by 4 bases, with 15 bases left in between. As DNA, the CDR3 is TGTGCCAGCAGCCTTAATGACAGGATCTATGGCTACACCTTC. As protein: CASSLNDRIYGYTF.

J is TRBJ1-1 and V is TRBV11-1; 10 nucleotides line up with TRBD1. The ends lost 5 bases at V and 4 bases at J; junction bases unmatched: 4. The CDR3 consists of 14 residues. Germline V CDR1 and CDR2: SGHAT, FQDESV (reference sequence). The CDR3 DNA sequence: TGTGCCAGCAGCGGCCGACAGGGGGCCACTGAAGCTTTCTTT. Its protein product is CASSGRQGATEAFF.

CDR3 nucleotide sequence: TGTGCGTTGGGGCGGGAGGGCACTGAAGCTTTCTTT. It yields the protein CALGREGTEAFF. V and J are TRBV6-5 and TRBJ1-1, with a weak D call TRBD1 (5 bases). Germline V gene sequence: CDR1 MNHEY, CDR2 SVGAGI. The CDR3 has 12 amino acids.

The chain joins TRBV6-5 to TRBJ2-7; D is possibly TRBD2 (5 bases). CDR1 is MNHEY and CDR2 is SVGAGI in the germline V gene. Trimming pared 6 bases from V and 2 bases from J, leaving 11 bases between. The CDR3 length is 13 residues. The CDR3 sequence is CASRADGAYEQYF. CDR3 coding DNA: TGTGCCAGCAGAGCCGACGGGGCCTACGAGCAGTACTTC.

The V call is TRBV27, the J call TRBJ1-2; D call uncertain. Germline loops: CDR1 MNHEY, CDR2 SMNVEV (reference sequence). The CDR3 consists of 13 residues. V shed 5 bases and J shed 5 bases, with 12 bases lying between them. The CDR3 region has the DNA TGTGCCAGCAGTCCTTCCCTTTTTTATGGCTACACCTTC. Its protein is CASSPSLFYGYTF.

This chain joins TRBV3-1 (or the pseudogene TRBV3-2) and TRBJ2-3; 9 bases map to TRBD1. V dropped 4 bases and J dropped 3; count of bases not matched to a gene: 8. Germline CDR1 LGHDT, CDR2 YNNKEL (reference sequence). The CDR3 extends over 16 amino acids. DNA for the CDR3: TGTGCCAGCAGCCGATCGACAGGGGGAAGGACAGATACGCAGTATTTT. Protein: CASSRSTGGRTDTQYF.

The gene calls are TRBV6-2 or TRBV6-3 and TRBJ1-5; 7 nucleotides agree with TRBD1. J lost 7 bases, V lost 1 base, and 13 bases had no gene match. The germline V gene encodes CDR1 MNHEY and CDR2 SVGEGT. The CDR3 covers 17 residues. This CDR3 is CASSYYQGGAVHQPQHF. The CDR3 DNA follows: TGTGCCAGCAGTTACTATCAAGGGGGCGCGGTCCACCAGCCCCAGCATTTT.

The J gene is TRBJ2-7, the V gene TRBV28; weak D call: TRBD1 (5 bases). The ends were cut back, 4 bases at V and 6 bases at J, with 25 bases in the middle. CDR3 size: 17 residues. Per germline, CDR1 MDHEN and CDR2 SYDVKM. CDR3 in DNA: TGTGCCAGCAGTTCCCCTCAAGAACCCCGGACCACAGGCGAGCAGTACTTC. It specifies CASSSPQEPRTTGEQYF.